This TCR beta chain was retrieved from a study of graft-versus-host responses after intestinal transplantation. Turning to the study itself: Recipients across the board were started on anti-thymocyte globulin induction, then kept on tacrolimus and steroids for two to four years.

Profiling relied on immunoSEQ multiplex PCR, and the TCRdb table lists in-frame clones only, not all of them. The data show about 94,000 clones, 75% to 95% seen once. The study's findings and limits: Within the allografts of patients who had graft-donor T cell macrochimerism, graft-versus-host to host-versus-graft clonal ratios were high. The highest levels of circulating GvH clones went along with early declines in HvG clones after transplant.

On this clone itself: Its antigen is not known.

V gave up 1 base and J gave up 10 bases, with 17 bases separating them. Germline loops: CDR1 LNHNV, CDR2 YYDKDF (reference sequence). This CDR3 is built from 15 residues. V usage is TRBV15 and J usage is TRBJ2-1, with D perhaps matching TRBD1 (6 bases). This TCR came from a human donor who received an intestinal transplant. The sequenced sample was unstimulated CD8+ T cells sorted from spleen or lymph node cells, obtained before intestinal transplant. Written as DNA, the CDR3 is TGTGCCACCAGCAGAGGAGGGGGTCCGAATTGGGAGCAGTTCTTC. Translating gives CATSRGGGPNWEQFF.